The sequence of this T cell receptor beta chain was determined in a study of glioma-infiltrating T cells. Amplification of TCR alpha and beta CDR3 regions from RNA used iRepertoire nested multiplex PCR. TCRdb analysed the multiplex PCR reads with MiXCR anew, one entry per CDR3 protein. The sample yields under 150,000 distinct CDR3 sequences, roughly two fifths seen once. This clonotype occurred a few times. Germline V lookup: CDR1 MNHNS, CDR2 SASEGT. The CDR3 is 16 residues long. Losses at the gene ends were 6 bases for V and 5 bases for J; bases not matched to a gene: 14. Material for sequencing was glioma tissue, nonneoplastic brain tissue, or PBMCs (not recorded which). This receptor was identified in a human donor with low-grade glioma or glioblastoma, undergoing nonglioma brain surgery, or in good health (not recorded which). The chain recombines TRBV6-1 with TRBJ2-7; 9 bases align to TRBD2. CDR3: CASRLVLTSGGDEQYF. The CDR3 nucleotides are TGTGCCAGCAGACTCGTCCTGACTAGCGGAGGGGACGAGCAGTACTTC.